These 29 T cell receptor beta chains were all obtained from the same sample, sequenced in a study of blood T cells in healthy people across ages (dated by TCRdb to 2013 to 2016). The receptor library was made with 5' RACE. TCRdb shows the sequencer as Illumina HiSeq 2500. A second about 7 to 11 cycle PCR used a sample-barcoded 5' primer and a J-beta primer mix. Using fastp at Q25 and MiXCR, TCRdb reprocessed the public reads and kept productive beta chains. Every entry covers one CDR3 protein and lists the most common genes and DNA from its rows. Within this sample are roughly 1,300,000 distinct CDR3 sequences, with 59% of them counted one time only. Over 5% of the sample belongs to the ten largest clones. Sequencing used blood. All receptors come from a man aged 18 to 29 in good health.

The V and J genes are TRBV29-1 and TRBJ2-7; TRBD1 or TRBD2 may be the D gene (5 bases each). V was cut by 7 bases and J by 4 bases, with 14 bases left in between. In germline, CDR1 is SQVTM, CDR2 ANQGSEA. The CDR3 extends over 12 amino acids. The CDR3 spells CSAGAGPYEQYF. CDR3 nucleotides: TGCAGCGCTGGGGCGGGTCCTTACGAGCAGTACTTC.

The count of this clonotype is one. The chain has TRBV20-1 and TRBJ1-1; D gene unclear. The V end was cut by 3 bases, the J end by 5 bases, with 13 bases between. The germline gives CDR1 DFQATT, CDR2 SNEGSKA (reference sequence). The CDR3 is 13 amino acids. The CDR3: CSASRSPGTEAFF. The CDR3 DNA follows: TGCAGTGCTAGCCGCAGTCCGGGGACTGAAGCTTTCTTT.

V gene TRBV3-1 combines with J gene TRBJ2-1; 9 positions match TRBD1. The DNA end is more similar to TRBJ2-7, so the J call may be wrong. Germline V gene lookup returns CDR1 LGHDT and CDR2 YNNKEL (reference sequence). This CDR3 is built from 16 residues. Written as DNA, the CDR3 is TGTGCCAGCAGCCAAGAGTACAGGGGGCAGTACAATGAGCAGTACTTC. It yields the protein CASSQEYRGQYNEQYF.

The chain recombines TRBV7-2 with TRBJ2-5; 7 bases fit TRBD1. This CDR3 has 15 amino acids. Germline V gene data show CDR1 as SGHTA and CDR2 as FQGNSA. Trimming took 4 bases from V and 1 from J; bases not matched to a gene: 6. CDR3 in amino acids: CASSSPTGFQETQYF. Here the CDR3 DNA reads TGTGCCAGCAGCTCCCCGACAGGGTTCCAAGAGACCCAGTACTTC.

The chain is built from TRBV5-1 and TRBJ2-2; D may be TRBD1 (6 bases). Trimming pared 2 bases from V and 5 bases from J, leaving 13 bases between. Germline V gives CDR1 SGHRS, CDR2 YFSETQ. This CDR3 region has 15 residues. The DNA for the CDR3 is TGCGCCAGCAGCTTTTTAGGGGGACGGACCGGGGAGCTGTTTTTT. Translation gives CASSFLGGRTGELFF.

This chain links TRBV4-1 with TRBJ1-2, with D unclear. Per the germline V gene, CDR1 is MGHRA and CDR2 is YSYEKL. Trimming stripped 2 bases from V and 7 bases from J, with 14 bases between. CDR3 length: 14 amino acids. The CDR3 spells CASSQWWEFGGYTF. The CDR3 nucleotides are TGCGCCAGCAGCCAATGGTGGGAGTTTGGTGGCTACACCTTC.

This sequence joins TRBV11-1 and TRBJ2-3, with 7 bases fitting TRBD1. Germline loops: CDR1 SGHAT, CDR2 FQDESV (reference sequence). The CDR3 totals 17 residues. Trimming at V came to 5 bases and at J to 1 base, leaving 12 bases not matched to a gene. For the CDR3, the DNA is TGTGCCAGCAGCCCGAACACCTACAGGGGTGGCACAGATACGCAGTATTTT. It yields the protein CASSPNTYRGGTDTQYF.

V and J are TRBV6-6 and TRBJ2-5; D might be TRBD2 (6 bases). The CDR3 has 15 amino acids. V was trimmed by 2 bases and J by 4 bases, leaving 14 bases between them. Germline-derived CDR1 and CDR2 are MNHNY and SVGAGI (reference sequence). The CDR3 loop reads CASSYPSAGGETQYF. The CDR3 nucleotides read TGTGCCAGCAGTTACCCTAGCGCGGGCGGAGAGACCCAGTACTTC.

This clonotype occurred a few times. The CDR3 protein is CSATVADTQYF. CDR3 DNA: TGCAGTGCTACCGTAGCAGATACGCAGTATTTT. The rearrangement uses TRBV20-1 and TRBJ2-3; D is unclear. CDR1 and CDR2 from the germline V gene are DFQATT and SNEGSKA (reference sequence). Trimming took off 4 bases at V and 4 bases at J, with 6 bases between the two ends. The CDR3 spans 11 residues.

V is TRBV20-1 and J is TRBJ2-1, with D perhaps matching TRBD2 (6 bases). Trimming stripped 0 bases from V and 5 bases from J, with 14 bases between. The CDR3 has 15 residues. Germline V lookup: CDR1 DFQATT, CDR2 SNEGSKA (reference sequence). For the CDR3, the DNA is TGCAGTGCTAGAGATGTAGGAGGGTTTGACAATGAGCAGTTCTTC. It yields the protein CSARDVGGFDNEQFF.

The chain employs TRBV29-1 and TRBJ2-7; D uncertain. V lost 6 bases, J lost 0 bases, and 12 bases lay in between. The CDR3 consists of 13 residues. The germline V gene encodes CDR1 SQVTM and CDR2 ANQGSEA. CDR3 coding DNA: TGCAGCGTCCTACTCAGGAGCTCCTACGAGCAGTACTTC. Protein sequence: CSVLLRSSYEQYF.

Remarks on this clonotype: The junction shows a germline mismatch at one end, possibly a read error. J is TRBJ2-1 and V is TRBV4-1; D may correspond to TRBD1 or TRBD2 (5 bases each). Germline values: CDR1 MGHRA, CDR2 YSYEKL. The CDR3 loop spans 17 amino acids. CDR3 protein: CASSQDGDPSSYNEQFF. For the CDR3, the DNA is TGCGCCAGCAGCCAAGATGGGGACCCGAGCTCCTACAATGAACAGTTCTTC.

The chain links TRBV6-2 or TRBV6-3 to TRBJ2-6; weak D call: TRBD1 (6 bases). The V end lost 6 bases, the J end lost 4 bases, and 16 bases lay between the germline ends. Per the germline V gene, CDR1 is MNHEY and CDR2 is SVGEGT. The CDR3 has 16 residues. In nucleotides, the CDR3 is TGTGCCAGCAGCGCCCAGGGGTCGGGCGGGGCCAACGTCCTGACTTTC. This codes for CASSAQGSGGANVLTF.

The gene calls are TRBV5-1 and TRBJ2-7; 10 bases are shared with TRBD1. Germline V CDR1 and CDR2: SGHRS, YFSETQ. V lost 3 bases, J lost 1 base, and 10 bases stayed unmatched. The CDR3 is 17 amino acids. The CDR3 DNA sequence: TGCGCCAGCAGCTCCCGGGACAGGGGCACATCATCCTACGAGCAGTACTTC. It encodes CASSSRDRGTSSYEQYF.

This clonotype was picked up a small number of times. The rearrangement links TRBV2 to TRBJ1-1; D ambiguous. The length of the CDR3 is 14 residues. Germline V gene sequence: CDR1 SNHLY, CDR2 FYNNEI. The V and J ends lost 3 bases and 0 bases respectively, with 8 bases between them. The CDR3 spells CASSDDRMNTEAFF. Written as DNA, the CDR3 is TGTGCCAGCAGTGACGATCGCATGAACACTGAAGCTTTCTTT.

This chain joins TRBV4-1 and TRBJ2-1; 14 positions agree with TRBD2. The ends lost 2 bases at V and 10 bases at J; junction bases unmatched: 7. This CDR3 has 16 amino acids. Germline-derived CDR1 and CDR2 are MGHRA and YSYEKL. The CDR3 DNA follows: TGCGCCAGCAGCCAACTGGGACTAGCGGGGGCCCGGGAGCAGTTCTTC. It codes for CASSQLGLAGAREQFF.

This clonotype came up a few times. The chain combines TRBV6-5 with TRBJ2-7, with TRBD2 as a possible D gene (7 bases). This CDR3 contains 18 residues. Germline assignment: CDR1 MNHEY and CDR2 SVGAGI. V gave up 2 bases and J gave up 0 bases, with 20 bases separating them. This CDR3 reads CASSYHRGGRLSSYEQYF. CDR3 in DNA: TGTGCCAGCAGTTACCATAGGGGGGGAAGGCTCTCCTCCTACGAGCAGTACTTC.

V gene TRBV7-9 combines with J gene TRBJ1-2, with D maybe TRBD1 (5 bases). The germline V and J ends were trimmed by 4 bases and 8 bases, with 23 bases remaining between them. CDR1 and CDR2 from the germline V gene are SEHNR and FQNEAQ (reference sequence). The CDR3 length is 16 residues. The CDR3 loop is CASSSGRKANNGGYTF. In nucleotides, the CDR3 is TGTGCCAGCAGCTCGGGGCGAAAGGCAAATAATGGCGGCTACACCTTC.

This clonotype was seen a few times. Possible read error: a much larger clone is one base away. The V call is TRBV10-3, the J call TRBJ1-2; 10 bases line up with TRBD1. This CDR3 is 14 amino acids long. The J segment lost 2 bases and the V segment lost 5 bases, leaving 2 bases of the junction unmatched. From germline, CDR1 is ENHRY and CDR2 SYGVKD. This CDR3 is CAISPGQGNYGYTF. CDR3 nucleotide sequence: TGTGCCATCAGTCCGGGACAGGGGAACTATGGCTACACCTTC.

The J gene is TRBJ2-4, the V gene TRBV6-1; 11 positions agree with TRBD2. Unmatched junction bases numbered 6, after V lost 10 bases and J lost 4 bases. This CDR3 spans 14 amino acids. Looked up from germline, CDR1 is MNHNS and CDR2 is SASEGT. CDR3: CATTSGRNKNIQYF. The CDR3 nucleotides are TGTGCCACCACTAGCGGGAGAAATAAAAACATTCAGTACTTC.

This clonotype was seen more than once but under ten times. The chain joins TRBV29-1 to TRBJ2-3, with TRBD1 as a possible D gene (7 bases). Per germline, CDR1 SQVTM and CDR2 ANQGSEA. The length of the CDR3 is 13 residues. V dropped 5 bases and J dropped 4 bases, with 13 bases sitting between them. Here the CDR3 reads CSVRQGGPDTQYF. In DNA form, the CDR3 reads TGCAGCGTTCGACAGGGAGGTCCAGATACGCAGTATTTT.

The chain couples TRBV12-3 or TRBV12-4 to TRBJ2-7, with D perhaps TRBD1 (5 bases). Trimming pared 5 bases from V and 5 bases from J, leaving 16 bases between. The CDR3 sequence is 14 residues long. The CDR3 region has the DNA TGTGCCAGCAGTCGCCAGGCCAGGGCCCACGAGCAGTACTTC. Its translation: CASSRQARAHEQYF.

This clonotype was observed once. V and J are TRBV21-1 and TRBJ2-4; TRBD2 is taken as the D call from the table, unchecked against the DNA. The J call may not be correct, given that the DNA end is closer to TRBJ2-7. TRBV21-1 is listed as a pseudogene. The CDR3 runs to 19 residues. The CDR3 DNA is TGTGCCAGCAGCCTTAACGTAAAGACTAGCGGGGGGTGGTCCTACGAGCAGTACTTC. This translates into CASSLNVKTSGGWSYEQYF.

This rearrangement joins TRBV21-1 to TRBJ1-1; the table's D call of TRBD1 was not tested on the DNA. TRBV21-1 is assigned pseudogene status. The CDR3 consists of 13 residues. The DNA of the CDR3 is TGTGCCAGCAGACGTTGGGACAGGGGTAAAGCTTTCTTT. Translation gives CASRRWDRGKAFF.

This clonotype has only a few counts. The rearrangement joins TRBV5-1 to TRBJ2-1, with TRBD2 matching 7 bases. V lost 5 bases, J lost 6 bases, and 8 bases stayed unmatched. From germline, CDR1 is SGHRS and CDR2 YFSETQ. The CDR3 has 14 amino acids. Here the CDR3 reads CASRAPGGPNEQFF. The CDR3 DNA sequence: TGCGCCAGCAGAGCCCCGGGAGGCCCCAATGAGCAGTTCTTC.

About this clonotype: A single base separates this from a much larger clone, so it may be a read error. V gene TRBV3-1 combines with J gene TRBJ2-3; possibly TRBD1 for D (5 bases). This CDR3 has 11 residues. Trimming stripped 7 bases from V and 7 bases from J, with 9 bases between. Germline V gene lookup returns CDR1 LGHDT and CDR2 YNNKEL (reference sequence). Written as DNA, the CDR3 is TGTGCCAGCAACTCAGGGAATACGCAGTATTTT. Amino acid sequence: CASNSGNTQYF.

This chain joins TRBV6-2 or TRBV6-3 and TRBJ2-2; perhaps TRBD1 as D (6 bases). Trimming took 5 bases from V and 6 from J, leaving 10 bases between them. Looked up from germline, CDR1 is MNHEY and CDR2 is SVGEGT. The CDR3 has 13 residues. The CDR3 DNA is TGTGCCAGCAGTCACAGGGACGCCGGGGAGCTGTTTTTT. Translating gives CASSHRDAGELFF.

This clonotype has more than one count but fewer than ten. V is TRBV4-1 and J is TRBJ2-1; TRBD1 is a possible D gene (5 bases). Germline V gives CDR1 MGHRA, CDR2 YSYEKL. The length of the CDR3 is 13 residues. V was shortened by 6 bases and J by 6 bases, with 12 bases between the two germline ends. The CDR3, as DNA: TGCGCCAGCAGTCATGGCAGGGCCAATGAGCAGTTCTTC. It is translated as CASSHGRANEQFF.

V and J are TRBV10-3 and TRBJ1-6; 7 nucleotides agree with TRBD1. This CDR3 contains 17 residues. Looked up from germline, CDR1 is ENHRY and CDR2 is SYGVKD. The V segment lost 10 bases and the J segment 0 bases; nucleotides outside the gene matches: 12. CDR3 DNA: TGTGCCACTGGGTTTAGGGGGCGATCCTCCTATAATTCACCCCTCCACTTT. Amino acids: CATGFRGRSSYNSPLHF.